This is a list of T cell receptor beta chains from one sample in a study of CD8 T cells in ankylosing spondylitis. TCRdb analysed the 5' RACE reads with MiXCR anew, one entry per CDR3 protein. This table has roughly 150,000 distinct CDR3 sequences, 25% to 35% appearing once. The specimen was synovial fluid, either unsorted or a sorted T cell fraction (not recorded which). The receptors derive from a male donor with ankylosing spondylitis. Both conserved end residues are part of each CDR3. The order of the fields is D gene, clone size, V gene, J gene, CDR3 protein, CDR3 DNA. D genes are given only for firm matches. The listing skips clone size in some rows; elsewhere it reads once, few, many or a size class.

.	.	TRBV28	TRBJ2-3	CASQGVTDTQYF	TGTGCCAGCCAGGGAGTCACAGATACGCAGTATTTT
TRBD1	.	TRBV6-1	TRBJ1-4	CASSSRDRGQKLFF	TGTGCCAGCAGCAGCCGGGACAGGGGTCAAAAACTGTTTTTT
TRBD1	.	TRBV2	TRBJ2-3	CASHPTGVDTQYF	TGTGCCAGCCACCCTACAGGGGTAGATACGCAGTATTTT
.	many	TRBV7-9	TRBJ1-1	CASSFGTATEAFF	TGTGCCAGCAGCTTTGGGACGGCCACTGAAGCTTTCTTT
.	.	TRBV5-1	TRBJ2-1	CASSLGAAGNEQFF	TGCGCCAGCAGCTTGGGTGCGGCGGGCAATGAGCAGTTCTTC
.	.	TRBV11-2	TRBJ2-3	CASSPNSGRADTQYF	TGTGCCAGCAGCCCTAATTCGGGACGGGCAGATACGCAGTATTTT
.	few	TRBV3-1	TRBJ1-2	CASSQGGTRGNYGYTF	TGTGCCAGCAGCCAAGGAGGGACCCGAGGAAACTATGGCTACACCTTC
.	many	TRBV5-1	TRBJ1-1	CASSLLPNSNTEAFF	TGCGCCAGCAGCTTGTTACCCAACTCGAACACTGAAGCTTTCTTT
TRBD2	.	TRBV20-1	TRBJ2-5	CSAEISGSKETQYF	TGCAGTGCTGAAATTAGCGGGTCGAAAGAGACCCAGTACTTC
TRBD1	few	TRBV3-1	TRBJ1-4	CASSRTGTGATNEKLFF	TGTGCCAGCAGCCGAACCGGGACAGGAGCAACTAATGAAAAACTGTTTTTT
TRBD1	few	TRBV5-1	TRBJ1-1	CASSLEARGRRTEAFF	TGCGCCAGCAGCTTGGAGGCCAGGGGGCGCCGAACTGAAGCTTTCTTT
TRBD1	many	TRBV19	TRBJ1-5	CASSMPGGSNQPQHF	TGTGCCAGTAGTATGCCAGGGGGAAGCAATCAGCCCCAGCATTTT
.	few	TRBV10-3	TRBJ1-1	CAISIQTNTEAFF	TGTGCCATCAGTATACAGACGAACACTGAAGCTTTCTTT
.	many	TRBV2	TRBJ2-1	CASTMDSYNEQFF	TGTGCCAGCACCATGGACAGCTACAATGAGCAGTTCTTC
TRBD1	.	TRBV27	TRBJ2-2	CASSLRPGGDGGELFF	TGTGCCAGCAGTCTCCGCCCAGGGGGCGATGGCGGGGAGCTGTTTTTT
.	.	TRBV20-1	TRBJ2-3	CSARGSTHTDTQYF	TGCAGTGCTAGAGGATCTACCCACACAGATACGCAGTATTTT
.	few	TRBV15	TRBJ2-3	CATSRDRAQYTQYF	TGTGCCACCAGCAGAGATAGGGCGCAATATACGCAGTATTTT
TRBD1	few	TRBV7-2	TRBJ1-6	CASSLETTGGSPLHF	TGTGCCAGCAGCTTAGAGACAACAGGGGGTTCACCCCTCCACTTT
.	.	TRBV27	TRBJ1-5	CASSFLGGQPQHF	TGTGCCAGCAGTTTCCTGGGCGGGCAGCCCCAGCATTTT
.	many	TRBV12-3/TRBV12-4	TRBJ1-6	CASSSRDAYNSPLHF	TGTGCCAGCAGTTCCAGGGACGCCTATAATTCACCCCTCCACTTT
.	many	TRBV5-1	TRBJ2-2	CASSLLYTGELFF	TGCGCCAGCAGCTTGCTCTACACCGGGGAGCTGTTTTTT
.	.	TRBV6-6	TRBJ2-7	CASSLTSSYEQYF	TGTGCCAGCAGTTTAACGAGCTCCTACGAGCAGTACTTC
TRBD1	.	TRBV28	TRBJ2-3	CASSFFRTGSTDTQYF	TGTGCCAGCAGTTTTTTCCGGACAGGGAGCACAGATACGCAGTATTTT
TRBD2	few	TRBV5-1	TRBJ2-1	CASSAGTSVNNEQFF	TGCGCCAGCAGCGCTGGGACTAGCGTTAACAATGAGCAGTTCTTC
.	.	TRBV7-8	TRBJ2-1	CASSLTREEYNEQFF	TGTGCCAGCAGCTTAACGCGGGAAGAGTACAATGAGCAGTTCTTC
TRBD1	.	TRBV20-1	TRBJ1-1	CSARGDRVMNTEAFF	TGCAGTGCTAGGGGAGACAGGGTTATGAACACTGAAGCTTTCTTT
.	many	TRBV27	TRBJ2-7	CASSSKPGPAYEQYF	TGTGCCAGCAGTTCGAAACCGGGACCCGCCTACGAGCAGTACTTC
.	once	TRBV13	TRBJ2-3	CASSPTGLITDTQYF	TGTGCCAGCAGCCCTACGGGACTCATCACAGATACGCAGTATTTT
.	.	TRBV11-2	TRBJ1-2	CASSYDQAYGYTF	TGTGCCAGCAGCTACGATCAGGCCTATGGCTACACCTTC
.	.	TRBV12-3/TRBV12-4	TRBJ2-6	CASSYTGNGANVLTF	TGTGCCAGCAGCTATACAGGGAACGGGGCCAACGTCCTGACTTTC
.	.	TRBV7-7	TRBJ2-5	CASSKRGQETQYF	TGTGCTAGCAGCAAGAGGGGGCAAGAGACCCAGTACTTC
.	.	TRBV3-1	TRBJ1-1	CASSQMAEAFF	TGTGCCAGCAGCCAAATGGCTGAAGCTTTCTTT
.	.	TRBV24-1	TRBJ2-5	CATSEGTRKETQYF	TGTGCCACCAGTGAAGGGACCAGAAAAGAGACCCAGTACTTC
.	.	TRBV30	TRBJ1-2	CAWSMGPEGGYTF	TGTGCCTGGAGTATGGGACCTGAGGGCGGCTACACCTTC
.	few	TRBV7-7	TRBJ2-5	CASSQGSMGDQYF	TGTGCCAGCAGCCAGGGGTCCATGGGGGACCAGTACTTC
.	few	TRBV12-3/TRBV12-4	TRBJ1-1	CASSRYPAGQNTEAFF	TGTGCCAGCAGCCGATATCCCGCTGGGCAAAACACTGAAGCTTTCTTT
.	few	TRBV12-3/TRBV12-4	TRBJ1-1	CASSLVSGVNTEAFF	TGTGCCAGCAGTTTAGTCTCTGGGGTGAACACTGAAGCTTTCTTT
.	.	TRBV7-3	TRBJ2-3	CASSLEGAAPRADTQYF	TGTGCCAGCAGCTTGGAGGGCGCGGCACCCCGGGCAGATACGCAGTATTTT
.	.	TRBV5-1	TRBJ1-1	CASSLRAAANTEAFF	TGCGCCAGCAGCTTAAGGGCCGCCGCGAACACTGAAGCTTTCTTT
TRBD2	.	TRBV4-1	TRBJ2-7	CASSQWFLAGAYEQYF	TGCGCCAGCAGCCAATGGTTCCTAGCGGGAGCCTACGAGCAGTACTTC
.	few	TRBV5-4	TRBJ1-2	CASSSSAGNANYGYTF	TGTGCCAGCAGCTCGTCGGCAGGGAATGCTAACTATGGCTACACCTTC
.	.	TRBV18	TRBJ1-1	CASSPPSQKNTEAFF	TGTGCCAGCTCACCACCGTCACAGAAGAACACTGAAGCTTTCTTT
TRBD2	.	TRBV4-2	TRBJ2-5	CASSPRSGGQQETQYF	TGTGCCAGCAGCCCAAGATCGGGAGGGCAGCAGGAGACCCAGTACTTC
.	many	TRBV4-1	TRBJ2-5	CASSQVGLLEQTQYF	TGCGCCAGCAGCCAAGTGGGACTCCTCGAGCAGACCCAGTACTTC
TRBD1	many	TRBV7-2	TRBJ2-7	CASSLLDRGDEQYF	TGTGCCAGCAGCTTACTGGACAGGGGCGACGAGCAGTACTTC
.	.	TRBV7-9	TRBJ2-2	CASSYRRGTGELFF	TGTGCCAGCAGTTATCGCAGGGGAACCGGGGAGCTGTTTTTT
TRBD1	.	TRBV20-1	TRBJ1-5	CSAIDRVRGNQPQHF	TGCAGTGCTATTGACAGGGTGAGAGGCAATCAGCCCCAGCATTTT